The 32 T cell receptor beta chains below come from one sample, sequenced in a study of blood T cells in healthy people across ages (dated by TCRdb to 2013 to 2016). The receptor library was made with 5' RACE. TCRdb names Illumina HiSeq 2500 as the instrument used. A second PCR of about 7 to 12 cycles was performed with a sample-barcoded 5' primer and a J-beta primer mix. TCRdb trimmed public reads at Q25 via fastp, called clones via MiXCR and kept in-frame beta chains. Identical CDR3 proteins give one entry, which carries the most common genes and DNA. This sample comprises a few hundred thousand distinct CDR3 sequences, roughly a quarter of them detected only once. 3.6% of the sample lies in the top ten. This sample was also put to use in a study of T cells of mothers and their children.

Sequencing input: blood. The receptors derive from a boy younger than 10 in good health.

The chain is built from TRBV12-3 or TRBV12-4 and TRBJ1-2; 8 positions match TRBD1. CDR3 length: 16 amino acids. V shed 5 bases, J shed 6 bases, and the junction held 14 bases outside the gene matches. CDR3 in amino acids: CASSPTTGQGKDGYTF. The CDR3 nucleotides are TGTGCCAGCAGTCCTACGACCGGACAGGGAAAGGATGGCTACACCTTC.

V gene TRBV2 combines with J gene TRBJ2-5, with 8 bases fitting TRBD1. Matching the DNA end better, TRBJ2-7 makes the J call doubtful. CDR1 and CDR2 from the germline V gene are SNHLY and FYNNEI. The CDR3 is 13 amino acids. The CDR3 region is CASKSTGVYEQYF. The CDR3 DNA sequence: TGTGCCAGCAAATCGACAGGGGTATACGAGCAGTACTTC.

J is TRBJ2-1 and V is TRBV13, with 12 nucleotides matching TRBD1. V was pared by 5 bases and J by 7 bases, with 6 bases of the junction left unmatched. The CDR3 consists of 15 residues. Germline-derived CDR1 and CDR2 are PRHDT and FYEKMQ (reference sequence). This chain's CDR3 is CASSPGQGAVNEQFF. In DNA, the CDR3 is TGTGCCAGCAGCCCGGGACAGGGGGCTGTAAATGAGCAGTTCTTC.

J is TRBJ1-1 and V is TRBV5-1; D is possibly TRBD1 (6 bases). The germline CDR1 and CDR2 sequences are SGHRS and YFSETQ. This CDR3 region has 15 residues. V lost 4 bases to trimming and J lost 1 base, with 14 bases between them. CDR3 coding DNA: TGCGCCAGCAGCGCTTCCGGGACAACGAACACTGAAGCTTTCTTT. This gives the protein CASSASGTTNTEAFF.

A few counts support this clonotype. The rearrangement links TRBV15 to TRBJ1-1, with 10 bases aligning to TRBD1. The J segment lost 1 base and the V segment lost 9 bases, leaving 2 bases of the junction unmatched. In germline, CDR1 is LNHNV, CDR2 YYDKDF (reference sequence). This CDR3 region has 13 residues. The CDR3 region has the DNA TGTGCCACGGGACAGGGGCCGAACACTGAAGCTTTCTTT. Translation: CATGQGPNTEAFF.

This clonotype was observed a few times. This chain connects TRBV4-1 to TRBJ2-7, with unresolved D. Per the germline V gene, CDR1 is MGHRA and CDR2 is YSYEKL. CDR3 length equals 13 residues. The ends were cut back, 2 bases at V and 3 bases at J, with 8 bases in the middle. CDR3 nucleotide sequence: TGCGCCAGCAGCCAACGAGACGGCTACGAGCAGTACTTC. It is translated as CASSQRDGYEQYF.

This clonotype has only a few counts. The chain carries TRBV19 and TRBJ2-1; D gene uncertain. Germline V lookup: CDR1 LNHDA, CDR2 SQIVND (reference sequence). This CDR3 comprises 15 residues. V was pared by 2 bases and J by 0 bases, with 8 bases between. CDR3 residues: CASSIQANSYNEQFF. The CDR3 coding sequence is TGTGCCAGTAGTATACAGGCGAACTCCTACAATGAGCAGTTCTTC.

Written as DNA, the CDR3 is TGTGCCATCAGTGAGTCAACCGGACAGTCCGATAGAGGCGAGCAGTACTTC. This sequence encodes CAISESTGQSDRGEQYF. The V call is TRBV10-3, the J call TRBJ2-7; possibly TRBD1 for D (6 bases). In germline, CDR1 is ENHRY, CDR2 SYGVKD. The length of the CDR3 is 17 residues. V lost 0 bases and J lost 6, with 21 bases in between.

This clonotype was seen a handful of times. The V and J genes are TRBV5-1 and TRBJ1-2; a weak D match, TRBD1 (6 bases). The CDR3 has 15 amino acids. Germline values: CDR1 SGHRS, CDR2 YFSETQ. Trimming removed 4 bases at V and 3 bases at J, with 16 bases between. The CDR3 is CASSPNRQEDYGYTF. In DNA form, the CDR3 reads TGCGCCAGCAGCCCGAACCGACAGGAGGACTATGGCTACACCTTC.

The V call is TRBV20-1, the J call TRBJ2-5, with D possibly TRBD1 on 5 matching bases. Germline V gene data show CDR1 as DFQATT and CDR2 as SNEGSKA (reference sequence). This CDR3 is built from 14 residues. V was cut by 0 bases and J by 1 base, with 9 bases left in between. The DNA of the CDR3 is TGCAGTGCTAGAGATATAGGGGTCCAAGAGACCCAGTACTTC. It yields the protein CSARDIGVQETQYF.

There are a few counts of this clonotype. The V and J genes are TRBV30 and TRBJ2-1; the match to TRBD2 covers 11 bases. The CDR3 runs 15 residues. CDR1 and CDR2 (germline): GTSNPN, SVGIG (reference sequence). V lost 0 bases, J lost 6 bases, and 4 bases stayed unmatched. CDR3 DNA sequence: TGTGCCTGGAGTGTACCTAGCGGGGGGAGCAATGAGCAGTTCTTC. This codes for CAWSVPSGGSNEQFF.

The chain combines TRBV7-3 with TRBJ2-5; perhaps TRBD1 as D (5 bases). Germline V CDR1 and CDR2: SGHTA, FQGTGA. The CDR3 totals 14 residues. V lost 2 bases, J lost 2 bases, and 9 bases lay in between. CDR3 amino acids: CASSLFGQQETQYF. CDR3 bases: TGTGCCAGCAGCTTATTCGGACAACAAGAGACCCAGTACTTC.

The rearrangement uses TRBV20-1 and TRBJ2-3, with 9 positions matching TRBD2. Germline V gene lookup returns CDR1 DFQATT and CDR2 SNEGSKA (reference sequence). After removal of 3 bases from V and 3 bases from J, the junction contained 4 bases not matched to a gene. The CDR3 sequence is 14 residues long. The DNA for the CDR3 is TGCAGTGCTAGGATAGCGGGGGAAACAGATACGCAGTATTTT. This encodes CSARIAGETDTQYF.

CDR3 sequence: CAWSVQRDRPFF. The CDR3 bases are TGTGCCTGGAGTGTACAAAGGGACAGGCCTTTCTTC. The chain has TRBV30 and TRBJ2-1; 8 bases are a match to TRBD1. The germline V gene encodes CDR1 GTSNPN and CDR2 SVGIG (reference sequence). The junction had 8 bases not matched to a gene; V was cut back by 0 bases and J by 16 bases. The CDR3 is 12 amino acids.

This clonotype was found a few times. This sequence joins TRBV6-5 and TRBJ2-2, with TRBD1 identical over 8 bases. CDR3 length: 14 residues. In germline, CDR1 is MNHEY, CDR2 SVGAGI. Unmatched junction bases numbered 1, after V lost 6 bases and J lost 1 base. The CDR3 here is CASRTGVNTGELFF. DNA for the CDR3: TGTGCCAGCAGGACAGGGGTGAACACCGGGGAGCTGTTTTTT.

The CDR3 is CASSEPGLGDEQYF. The DNA of the CDR3 is TGTGCCAGCAGTGAACCGGGACTGGGGGACGAGCAGTACTTC. This chain links TRBV6-2 or TRBV6-3 with TRBJ2-7; D perhaps matches TRBD2 (6 bases). This CDR3 has 14 amino acids. From germline, CDR1 is MNHEY and CDR2 SVGEGT. Trimming removed 5 bases at V and 5 bases at J, with 16 bases between.

This clonotype was found a few times. This rearrangement joins TRBV25-1 to TRBJ2-7; the D gene is possibly TRBD2 (6 bases). This CDR3 spans 15 amino acids. The germline V and J ends were trimmed by 1 base and 2 bases, with 12 bases remaining between them. Germline V gene data show CDR1 as MGHDK and CDR2 as SYGVNS. The CDR3: CASSESGGLTYEQYF. CDR3 DNA sequence: TGTGCCAGCAGTGAATCTGGGGGACTTACCTACGAGCAGTACTTC.

This clonotype was counted a few times. V is TRBV9 and J is TRBJ2-1; TRBD2 matches at 9 bases. V gave up 0 bases and J gave up 0 bases; unmatched junction bases: 1. Germline CDR1 is SGDLS and CDR2 is YYNGEE. The length of the CDR3 is 16 residues. In nucleotides, the CDR3 is TGTGCCAGCAGCGTAGATAGCGGGAGCTCCTACAATGAGCAGTTCTTC. Its protein product is CASSVDSGSSYNEQFF.

The chain combines TRBV4-3 with TRBJ2-1, with 11 bases that match TRBD2. The germline CDR1 and CDR2 sequences are LGHNA and YSLEER. CDR3 size: 17 residues. J gave up 8 bases and V 0 bases, and 9 bases lay outside the gene matches. The CDR3 nucleotides are TGCGCCAGCAGCCAAGATCGGAAGGTAGCGGGAGGGGATGAGCAGTTCTTC. Protein sequence: CASSQDRKVAGGDEQFF.

The chain joins TRBV14 to TRBJ2-7, with a possible D match to TRBD2 (5 bases). The CDR3 is made up of 17 amino acids. Deletions cut 2 bases from V and 0 bases from J, with 17 bases between. Germline V gives CDR1 SGHDN, CDR2 FVKESK. The CDR3 DNA follows: TGTGCCAGCAGCCAAAAGTACTTCCCGAGGGCCTCCTACGAGCAGTACTTC. Its protein product is CASSQKYFPRASYEQYF.

V usage is TRBV6-5 and J usage is TRBJ2-3; 8 bases align to TRBD2. The CDR3 has 15 residues. V shed 4 bases and J 5 bases; nucleotides not matched to a gene: 8. Germline CDR1 and CDR2: MNHEY and SVGAGI. CDR3 sequence (DNA): TGTGCCAGCAGTTTTGGACTAGCAACGAGAGATACGCAGTATTTT. As protein: CASSFGLATRDTQYF.

Only a few counts were recorded for this clonotype. V usage is TRBV6-1 and J usage is TRBJ2-1; TRBD1 matches 8 bases. Germline-derived CDR1 and CDR2 are MNHNS and SASEGT. V lost 4 bases and J lost 1; bases outside the gene matches: 3. This CDR3 is 15 amino acids long. The CDR3 region is CASSARQGSYNEQFF. The CDR3, as DNA: TGTGCCAGCAGTGCCAGACAGGGGTCCTACAATGAGCAGTTCTTC.

This clonotype has a handful of counts. The CDR3 DNA reads TGCGCCAGCAGCCAAGCGGGATGGGGCCAAGAGACCCAGTACTTC. Its protein product is CASSQAGWGQETQYF. The rearrangement uses TRBV4-1 and TRBJ2-5; tentative D call: TRBD2 (5 bases). The V end lost 1 base, the J end lost 1 base, and 10 bases lay between the germline ends. CDR3 length: 15 amino acids. Germline assignment: CDR1 MGHRA and CDR2 YSYEKL.

The V call is TRBV6-6, the J call TRBJ2-5; 7 bases fit TRBD2. V lost 1 base and J lost 3; bases outside the gene matches: 2. Germline V CDR1 and CDR2: MNHNY, SVGAGI (reference sequence). There are 14 residues in the CDR3. The CDR3 DNA is TGTGCCAGCAGTTACTTGGCGGGGGAAGAGACCCAGTACTTC. Translated, it gives CASSYLAGEETQYF.

This clonotype was seen only a few times. The V call is TRBV7-9, the J call TRBJ2-1, with 8 bases fitting TRBD1. CDR1 is SEHNR and CDR2 is FQNEAQ in the germline V gene (reference sequence). The CDR3 totals 15 residues. Trimming cost V 3 bases and J 2 bases; bases outside gene matches: 3. The CDR3 bases are TGTGCCAGCAGCTTCAGACAGGGGACCTACAATGAGCAGTTCTTC. It translates to CASSFRQGTYNEQFF. The variable domain in full, completed from reference TRBV7-9 and TRBJ2-1, reads DTGVSQNPRHKITKRGQNVTFRCDPISEHNRLYWYRQTLGQGPEFLTYFQNEAQLEKSRLLSDRFSAERPKGSFSTLEIQRTEQGDSAMYLCASSFRQGTYNEQFFGPGTRLTVL.

The gene calls are TRBV20-1 and TRBJ2-2; D is unresolved. V dropped 5 bases and J dropped 1 base, with 11 bases sitting between them. CDR1 DFQATT and CDR2 SNEGSKA come from the germline V gene (reference sequence). The CDR3 extends over 14 amino acids. The CDR3 sequence: CSAPPAGNTGELFF. The CDR3 coding sequence is TGCAGTGCTCCCCCTGCAGGGAACACCGGGGAGCTGTTTTTT.

This clonotype has just a few counts. The chain joins TRBV2 to TRBJ2-5; 7 bases align to TRBD2. CDR1 and CDR2 from the germline V gene are SNHLY and FYNNEI. The CDR3 contains 11 residues. J gave up 13 bases and V 8 bases, and 10 bases lay outside the gene matches. The CDR3 spells CASREEAGLYF. DNA for the CDR3: TGTGCCAGCCGGGAGGAGGCGGGGTTGTACTTC. Supplemented by reference TRBV2 and TRBJ2-5, the full variable domain reads EPEVTQTPSHQVTQMGQEVILRCVPISNHLYFYWYRQILGQKVEFLVSFYNNEISEKSEIFDDQFSVERPDGSNFTLKIRSTKLEDSAMYFCASREEAGLYFGPGTRLLVL.

This clonotype was picked up one time. The chain links TRBV12-3 or TRBV12-4 to TRBJ2-1, with TRBD2 identical over 9 bases. The CDR3 contains 15 residues. V was clipped by 4 bases and J by 5 bases; unmatched bases: 6. The CDR3 loop reads CASSSKGLANNEQFF. The CDR3 DNA reads as TGTGCCAGCAGTTCAAAGGGACTAGCAAACAATGAGCAGTTCTTC.

A few counts support this clonotype. One end of the junction varies from germline; a read error may be responsible. The J gene is TRBJ2-7, the V gene TRBV7-9; D gene ambiguous. The CDR3 has 11 residues. CDR1 SEHNR and CDR2 FQNEAQ come from the germline V gene (reference sequence). CDR3 sequence (DNA): TGTGCCAGCAGCCGTTACTACGAGCTGTACTTC. This encodes CASSRYYELYF.

The chain employs TRBV20-1 and TRBJ2-5; D is ambiguous. The CDR3 is 12 amino acids. Trimming left V 2 bases short and J 4 bases short, with 8 bases between. CDR1 and CDR2 (germline): DFQATT, SNEGSKA (reference sequence). CDR3 sequence (DNA): TGCAGTGCTAGAAGTAGCTCAGAGACCCAGTACTTC. This gives the protein CSARSSSETQYF.

The V call is TRBV27, the J call TRBJ2-5; D remains ambiguous. The CDR3 runs 13 residues. V was cut by 3 bases and J by 3 bases, with 8 bases left in between. Germline-derived CDR1 and CDR2 are MNHEY and SMNVEV (reference sequence). In DNA form, the CDR3 reads TGTGCCAGCAGTTTTCTAGATGAAGAGACCCAGTACTTC. It translates to CASSFLDEETQYF.

This clonotype has only a few counts. As DNA, the CDR3 is TGTGCCAGCAGTTACTCAGGAGAGCCCCAGCATTTT. This gives the protein CASSYSGEPQHF. The chain is built from TRBV6-6 and TRBJ1-5; D not certain. Trimming cost V 0 bases and J 8 bases, with 5 bases left between them. The CDR3 totals 12 residues. CDR1 and CDR2 (germline): MNHNY, SVGAGI (reference sequence).